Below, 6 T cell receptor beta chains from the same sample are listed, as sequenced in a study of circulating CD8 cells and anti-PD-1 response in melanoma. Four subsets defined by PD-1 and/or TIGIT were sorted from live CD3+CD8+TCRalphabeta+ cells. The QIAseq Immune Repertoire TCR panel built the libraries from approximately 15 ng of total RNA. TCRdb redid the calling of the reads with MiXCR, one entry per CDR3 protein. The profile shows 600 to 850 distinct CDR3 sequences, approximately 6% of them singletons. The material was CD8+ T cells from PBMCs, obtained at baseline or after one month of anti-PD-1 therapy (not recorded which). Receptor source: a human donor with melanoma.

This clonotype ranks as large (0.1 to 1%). CDR3 in amino acids: CASSQEGTIGYEQYF. CDR3 nucleotides: TGTGCCAGCAGCCAAGAAGGGACTATAGGATACGAGCAGTACTTC. The V and J genes are TRBV3-1 and TRBJ2-7; 7 nucleotides agree with TRBD2. J was trimmed by 4 bases and V by 0 bases; bases with no gene match: 6. Per the germline V gene, CDR1 is LGHDT and CDR2 is YNNKEL (reference sequence). This CDR3 region has 15 residues.

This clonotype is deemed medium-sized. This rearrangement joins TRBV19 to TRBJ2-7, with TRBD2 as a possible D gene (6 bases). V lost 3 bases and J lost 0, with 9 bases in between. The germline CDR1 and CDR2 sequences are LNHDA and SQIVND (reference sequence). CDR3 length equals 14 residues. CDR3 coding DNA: TGTGCCAGTAGTATGGAGGGAAGCTCCTACGAGCAGTACTTC. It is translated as CASSMEGSSYEQYF.

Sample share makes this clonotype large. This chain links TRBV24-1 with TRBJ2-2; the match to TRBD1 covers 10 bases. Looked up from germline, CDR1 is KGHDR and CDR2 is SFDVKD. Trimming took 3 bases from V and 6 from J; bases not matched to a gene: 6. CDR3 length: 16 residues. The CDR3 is CATSDPTGGESGELFF. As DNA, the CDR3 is TGTGCCACCAGTGATCCGACAGGGGGCGAGTCCGGGGAGCTGTTTTTT.

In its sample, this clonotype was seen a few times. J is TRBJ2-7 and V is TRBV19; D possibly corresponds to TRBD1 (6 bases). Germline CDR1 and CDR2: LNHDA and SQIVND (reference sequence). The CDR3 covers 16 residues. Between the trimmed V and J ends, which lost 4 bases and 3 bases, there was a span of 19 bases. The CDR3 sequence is CASSSGRFPGHYEQYF. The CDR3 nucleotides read TGTGCCAGTAGTAGCGGAAGATTCCCGGGACACTACGAGCAGTACTTC.

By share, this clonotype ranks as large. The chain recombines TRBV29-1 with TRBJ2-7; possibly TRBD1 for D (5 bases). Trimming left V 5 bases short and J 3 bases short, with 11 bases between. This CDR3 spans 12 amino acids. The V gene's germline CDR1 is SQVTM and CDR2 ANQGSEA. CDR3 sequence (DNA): TGCAGCGTTTCTCAGGGCGACTACGAGCAGTACTTC. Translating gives CSVSQGDYEQYF.

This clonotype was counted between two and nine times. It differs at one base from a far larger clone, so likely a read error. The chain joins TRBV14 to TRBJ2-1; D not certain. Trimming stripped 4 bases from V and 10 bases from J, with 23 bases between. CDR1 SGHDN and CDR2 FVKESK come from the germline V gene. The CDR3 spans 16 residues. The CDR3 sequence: CASSLLDKKIAYEQFF. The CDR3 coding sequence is TGTGCCAGCAGCCTGCTGGATAAGAAAATAGCCTACGAGCAGTTCTTC. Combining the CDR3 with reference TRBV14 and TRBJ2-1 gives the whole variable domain EAGVTQFPSHSVIEKGQTVTLRCDPISGHDNLYWYRRVMGKEIKFLLHFVKESKQDESGMPNNRFLAERTGGTYSTLKVQPAELEDSGVYFCASSLLDKKIAYEQFFGPGTRLTVL.